Listed below are T cell receptor beta chains from one sample, sequenced in a study of blood T cell repertoires in COVID-19. Profiled with immunoSEQ multiplex PCR; TCRdb holds only in-frame clones, not every one. The data hold fewer than 400,000 clones, with 80% to 90% observed a single time. The sequencing input was PBMCs or T cells enriched from blood (not recorded which). These receptor sequences come from a man aged 30 to 45 who had recovered from COVID-19. Each CDR3 is given with its conserved first and last residue. D genes are given only for firm matches. Only some rows state a clone size, as once, few, many or a class for expanded clones.

clone size: -; J gene: TRBJ2-5; D gene: TRBD1; V gene: TRBV6-5; CDR3 protein: CASRFDRGTWETQYF; CDR3 DNA: TGTGCCAGCAGGTTCGACAGGGGGACATGGGAGACCCAGTACTTC
clone size: -; J gene: TRBJ2-3; D gene: TRBD2; V gene: TRBV16; CDR3 protein: CASSRRTSGRYDTQYF; CDR3 DNA: TGTGCCAGCAGCCGGAGGACTAGCGGGAGGTACGATACGCAGTATTTT
clone size: -; J gene: TRBJ1-5; D gene: TRBD1; V gene: TRBV19; CDR3 protein: CASSIGQGGGQPQHF; CDR3 DNA: TGTGCCAGTAGTATTGGGCAGGGGGGAGGTCAGCCCCAGCATTTT
clone size: once; J gene: TRBJ1-4; D gene: -; V gene: TRBV18; CDR3 protein: CASSPRGGNEKLFF; CDR3 DNA: TGTGCCAGCTCACCACGGGGGGGGAATGAAAAACTGTTTTTT
clone size: -; J gene: TRBJ2-1; D gene: TRBD2; V gene: TRBV5-1; CDR3 protein: CASSGSGGESYNEQFF; CDR3 DNA: TGCGCCAGCAGTGGGAGCGGGGGAGAATCCTACAATGAGCAGTTCTTC
clone size: -; J gene: TRBJ1-5; D gene: -; V gene: TRBV27; CDR3 protein: CASSLTLYSSVISPQHF; CDR3 DNA: TGTGCCAGCAGTTTAACTCTATACAGCTCCGTCATTTCGCCCCAGCATTTT
clone size: -; J gene: TRBJ1-4; D gene: -; V gene: TRBV27; CDR3 protein: CASSRSGTTNEKLFF; CDR3 DNA: TGTGCCAGCAGTCGGTCCGGGACAACTAATGAAAAACTGTTTTTT
clone size: -; J gene: TRBJ2-3; D gene: -; V gene: TRBV24-1; CDR3 protein: CATSEAGIMGTQYF; CDR3 DNA: TGTGCCACCAGTGAGGCCGGGATAATGGGTACGCAGTATTTT
clone size: -; J gene: TRBJ2-7; D gene: -; V gene: TRBV11-2; CDR3 protein: CASSQGGYYEQYF; CDR3 DNA: TGTGCCAGCAGCCAGGGGGGCTATTACGAGCAGTACTTC
clone size: -; J gene: TRBJ1-1; D gene: -; V gene: TRBV11-2; CDR3 protein: CASSLVRDTEAFF; CDR3 DNA: TGTGCCAGCAGCTTAGTCCGTGACACTGAAGCTTTCTTT
clone size: few; J gene: TRBJ1-1; D gene: -; V gene: TRBV7-9; CDR3 protein: CASSLEQNTEAFF; CDR3 DNA: TGTGCCAGCAGCTTAGAACAGAACACTGAAGCTTTCTTT
clone size: -; J gene: TRBJ2-3; D gene: -; V gene: TRBV11-2; CDR3 protein: CASRLTGNTDTQYF; CDR3 DNA: TGTGCCAGCCGGCTGACAGGAAACACAGATACGCAGTATTTT
clone size: -; J gene: TRBJ2-7; D gene: -; V gene: TRBV2; CDR3 protein: CASRSPVGAYEQYF; CDR3 DNA: TGTGCCAGCAGATCCCCGGTTGGGGCATACGAGCAGTACTTC
clone size: -; J gene: TRBJ2-3; D gene: -; V gene: TRBV5-6; CDR3 protein: CASSPGTGVLAGDTQYF; CDR3 DNA: TGTGCCAGCAGCCCCGGGACAGGGGTTCTAGCGGGGGATACGCAGTATTTT
clone size: once; J gene: TRBJ1-3; D gene: TRBD1; V gene: TRBV5-6; CDR3 protein: CASSWGTGVGNTIYF; CDR3 DNA: TGTGCCAGCAGCTGGGGGACAGGGGTTGGAAACACCATATATTTT
clone size: -; J gene: TRBJ1-6; D gene: TRBD1; V gene: TRBV3-1/TRBV3-2; CDR3 protein: CASSNRGRGSPLHF; CDR3 DNA: TGTGCCAGCAGTAACAGGGGAAGAGGATCACCCCTCCACTTT
clone size: -; J gene: TRBJ2-7; D gene: TRBD1; V gene: TRBV11-3; CDR3 protein: CASSPGTGADEQYF; CDR3 DNA: TGTGCCAGCAGCCCGGGGACAGGGGCGGACGAGCAGTACTTC
clone size: -; J gene: TRBJ2-5; D gene: TRBD2; V gene: TRBV30; CDR3 protein: CAWSEGGGGETQYF; CDR3 DNA: TGTGCCTGGAGTGAAGGCGGGGGTGGAGAGACCCAGTACTTC
clone size: few; J gene: TRBJ1-1; D gene: -; V gene: TRBV28; CDR3 protein: CASTNPASGEAFF; CDR3 DNA: TGTGCCAGCACCAACCCCGCCTCAGGCGAAGCTTTCTTT
clone size: -; J gene: TRBJ1-2; D gene: -; V gene: TRBV12-2; CDR3 protein: CASRFNTGEHYGYTF; CDR3 DNA: TGTGCAAGTCGCTTCAATACAGGGGAACACTATGGCTACACCTTC
clone size: -; J gene: TRBJ2-7; D gene: TRBD2; V gene: TRBV11-2; CDR3 protein: CASSPTSGGYEQYF; CDR3 DNA: TGTGCCAGCAGCCCGACTAGCGGGGGATACGAGCAGTACTTC
clone size: -; J gene: TRBJ1-6; D gene: TRBD1; V gene: TRBV9; CDR3 protein: CASSIQGAGNSPLHF; CDR3 DNA: TGTGCCAGCAGCATTCAGGGGGCAGGGAATTCACCCCTCCACTTT
clone size: -; J gene: TRBJ2-1; D gene: TRBD1; V gene: TRBV6-5; CDR3 protein: CASSTLYRGHNEQFF; CDR3 DNA: TGTGCCAGCAGTACATTGTACAGGGGACACAATGAGCAGTTCTTC
clone size: -; J gene: TRBJ1-2; D gene: TRBD1; V gene: TRBV30; CDR3 protein: CAWSRDRGYGYTF; CDR3 DNA: TGTGCCTGGAGTCGGGACAGGGGCTATGGCTACACCTTC
clone size: once; J gene: TRBJ1-1; D gene: TRBD1; V gene: TRBV6-7; CDR3 protein: CASSRHEQGEAFF; CDR3 DNA: TGTGCCAGCAGTCGTCATGAACAGGGGGAGGCTTTCTTT
clone size: -; J gene: TRBJ1-5; D gene: -; V gene: TRBV9; CDR3 protein: CASSVAPGSNQPQHF; CDR3 DNA: TGTGCCAGCAGCGTAGCCCCAGGAAGCAATCAGCCCCAGCATTTT
clone size: once; J gene: TRBJ2-5; D gene: -; V gene: TRBV18; CDR3 protein: CASSPSPNQETQYF; CDR3 DNA: TGTGCCAGCTCACCTTCCCCCAACCAAGAGACCCAGTACTTC
clone size: -; J gene: TRBJ2-7; D gene: -; V gene: TRBV27; CDR3 protein: CASRRPGAYEQYF; CDR3 DNA: TGTGCCAGCAGACGTCCCGGGGCCTACGAGCAGTACTTC
clone size: -; J gene: TRBJ1-3; D gene: TRBD1; V gene: TRBV7-8; CDR3 protein: CASRLQGADTIYF; CDR3 DNA: TGTGCCAGCAGGCTACAGGGGGCGGACACCATATATTTT
clone size: -; J gene: TRBJ2-2; D gene: -; V gene: TRBV9; CDR3 protein: CASSVTLKGELFF; CDR3 DNA: TGTGCCAGCAGCGTGACTCTTAAGGGGGAGCTGTTTTTT
clone size: -; J gene: TRBJ1-5; D gene: -; V gene: TRBV5-1; CDR3 protein: CASSLGSGHSNQPQHF; CDR3 DNA: TGCGCCAGCAGCTTGGGATCAGGACATAGCAATCAGCCCCAGCATTTT
clone size: -; J gene: TRBJ1-2; D gene: TRBD1; V gene: TRBV28; CDR3 protein: CASSPRGQGTGYGYTF; CDR3 DNA: TGTGCCAGCAGTCCCCGGGGACAGGGGACAGGATATGGCTACACCTTC
clone size: -; J gene: TRBJ2-2; D gene: TRBD1; V gene: TRBV9; CDR3 protein: CASSVVRDRGRSLFF; CDR3 DNA: TGTGCCAGCAGCGTAGTACGAGACAGGGGGCGTTCATTGTTTTTT
clone size: once; J gene: TRBJ2-1; D gene: -; V gene: TRBV30; CDR3 protein: CALAGAGFYNEQFF; CDR3 DNA: TGTGCCCTGGCCGGGGCGGGATTCTACAATGAGCAGTTCTTC
clone size: many; J gene: TRBJ2-3; D gene: TRBD2; V gene: TRBV5-1; CDR3 protein: CASSLRLAGSTDTQYF; CDR3 DNA: TGCGCCAGCAGCTTGCGACTAGCGGGTAGCACAGATACGCAGTATTTT
clone size: -; J gene: TRBJ2-3; D gene: -; V gene: TRBV27; CDR3 protein: CASSTGQDTQYF; CDR3 DNA: TGTGCCAGCAGTACAGGGCAAGATACGCAGTATTTT
clone size: few; J gene: TRBJ1-4; D gene: TRBD1; V gene: TRBV2; CDR3 protein: CASRSSATGVEKLFF; CDR3 DNA: TGTGCCAGCAGGTCATCGGCCACAGGGGTCGAAAAACTGTTTTTT
clone size: -; J gene: TRBJ2-3; D gene: TRBD1; V gene: TRBV11-2; CDR3 protein: CASSSYRGRGDTQYF; CDR3 DNA: TGTGCCAGCAGCTCTTACAGGGGGAGAGGAGATACGCAGTATTTT